This T cell receptor (beta chain) was observed in a study of OX40 agonist ivuxolimab in advanced cancers. General study points: Clones of CD4+ and CD8+ blood T cells grew by week 6 at doses of 0.1 to 3.0 mg/kg.

Assay used: immunoSEQ multiplex PCR; TCRdb lists only in-frame clones, some missing. The sample has 99,000 or so clones; roughly 95% are singletons. The CDR3 is 11 amino acids. Losses at the gene ends were 8 bases for V and 7 bases for J; bases not matched to a gene: 5. Germline loops: CDR1 SQVTM, CDR2 ANQGSEA. Comments on this clone: Antigen: not known.

This TCR was sampled from an adult with an advanced solid tumor such as melanoma, head and neck, liver or kidney cancer. This specimen consisted of CD4+ or CD8+ T cells sorted from blood, obtained in a trial of the OX40 agonist ivuxolimab. The chain employs TRBV29-1 and TRBJ2-1; TRBD1 matches 7 bases. CDR3 loop: CSIEGQNEQFF. The CDR3 nucleotides read TGCAGCATCGAGGGACAGAATGAGCAGTTCTTC.